The 17 T cell receptor beta chains listed next were all sequenced from one sample in a study of blood T cell repertoires in COVID-19. The table came from immunoSEQ multiplex PCR; TCRdb's copy has only in-frame clones and leaves some out. The sample has approximately 440,000 clones, 90% seen once. Specimen: PBMCs or T cells enriched from blood (not recorded which). All receptors come from a man aged 18 to 35 who had recovered from COVID-19.

The chain combines TRBV4-1 with TRBJ1-1, with a weak D call TRBD1 (5 bases). The CDR3 covers 15 residues. Trimming left V 1 base short and J 0 bases short, with 9 bases between. Germline V lookup: CDR1 MGHRA, CDR2 YSYEKL. The CDR3 protein is CASSQVTTVNTEAFF. The CDR3 bases are TGCGCCAGCAGCCAAGTAACGACAGTGAACACTGAAGCTTTCTTT.

Concerning this clone itself: Different DNA sequences within this sample yield the same CDR3. V gene TRBV2 combines with J gene TRBJ2-7, with 8 bases matching TRBD2. The CDR3 covers 13 residues. Trimming took 4 bases from V and 3 from J; bases not matched to a gene: 2. Germline CDR1 SNHLY, CDR2 FYNNEI. For the CDR3, the DNA is TGTGCCAGCAGTGGGCTAGCGGGCTACGAGCAGTACTTC. Translation: CASSGLAGYEQYF.

This clone appeared once. Here the CDR3 reads CSARDITEAFF. In DNA, the CDR3 is TGCAGTGCTAGAGATATCACTGAAGCTTTCTTT. This chain joins TRBV20-1 and TRBJ1-1; D gene uncertain. Germline-derived CDR1 and CDR2 are DFQATT and SNEGSKA (reference sequence). The CDR3 extends over 11 amino acids. V lost 0 bases and J 4 bases, leaving 3 bases between the germline ends.

V gene TRBV7-3 combines with J gene TRBJ2-3, with 8 bases that match TRBD2. After removal of 8 bases from V and 3 bases from J, the junction contained 13 bases not matched to a gene. The germline CDR1 and CDR2 sequences are SGHTA and FQGTGA. CDR3 length: 16 residues. The CDR3 nucleotides read TGTGCCAGCGCGCCCCAAGCGGGAGTAGGAACAGATACGCAGTATTTT. Translating it yields CASAPQAGVGTDTQYF.

The genes are TRBV2 and TRBJ2-7; 7 nucleotides match TRBD1. Germline CDR1 and CDR2: SNHLY and FYNNEI. The CDR3 sequence is 15 residues long. With V trimmed by 7 bases and J by 1 base, 10 bases remained unmatched. The CDR3 coding sequence is TGTGCCAGCAAAGTCTTCCGGGACAGTTCCTACGAGCAGTACTTC. Translated: CASKVFRDSSYEQYF.

The chain combines TRBV3-1 (or the pseudogene TRBV3-2) with TRBJ2-2; D not resolved. CDR3 length equals 15 residues. Germline V gene sequence: CDR1 LGHDT, CDR2 YNNKEL (reference sequence). Trimming took off 0 bases at V and 7 bases at J, with 12 bases between the two ends. Written as DNA, the CDR3 is TGTGCCAGCAGCCAAGATAGAGGAACGGGCGGGGAGCTGTTTTTT. Protein product: CASSQDRGTGGELFF.

The chain links TRBV7-8 to TRBJ2-3, with 7 nucleotides matching TRBD1. V lost 0 bases and J lost 3; bases outside the gene matches: 6. CDR1 SGHVS and CDR2 FQNEAQ come from the germline V gene. The CDR3 has 16 residues. CDR3 region: CASSLALTGVTDTQYF. CDR3 bases: TGTGCCAGCAGCTTAGCGCTAACAGGGGTTACAGATACGCAGTATTTT.

V gene TRBV6-2 or TRBV6-3 combines with J gene TRBJ2-5, with D maybe TRBD1 (6 bases). The CDR3 length is 12 residues. CDR1 MNHEY and CDR2 SVGEGT come from the germline V gene. V was shortened by 4 bases and J by 7 bases, with 10 bases between the two germline ends. The DNA for the CDR3 is TGTGCCAGCAGTTTCCTCAGGGGGACCCAGTACTTC. Translation: CASSFLRGTQYF.

This clone was recorded only once. This chain connects TRBV6-4 to TRBJ1-1; 9 nucleotides line up with TRBD1. The CDR3 covers 14 residues. V dropped 6 bases and J dropped 3; count of bases not matched to a gene: 5. Germline V gives CDR1 MRHNA, CDR2 SNTAGT. In nucleotides, the CDR3 is TGTGCCAGCAGGGAGGGACAGGGCTACACTGAAGCTTTCTTT. Residues: CASREGQGYTEAFF.

The rearrangement joins TRBV27 to TRBJ1-1, with 8 bases fitting TRBD1. Trimming at V came to 6 bases and at J to 4 bases, leaving 7 bases not matched to a gene. The CDR3 has 14 residues. Germline CDR1 and CDR2: MNHEY and SMNVEV (reference sequence). The CDR3 sequence: CASRYLTGGTEAFF. The DNA for the CDR3 is TGTGCCAGCAGATATCTAACAGGGGGCACTGAAGCTTTCTTT.

The V call is TRBV2, the J call TRBJ2-1; possible D gene TRBD2, 6 bases. The V end lost 7 bases, the J end lost 7 bases, and 20 bases lay between the germline ends. The V gene's germline CDR1 is SNHLY and CDR2 FYNNEI. This CDR3 comprises 15 residues. In nucleotides, the CDR3 is TGTGCCAGCACTCTTCAGGTACTAGCTAGTAATGAGCAGTTCTTC. Its translation is CASTLQVLASNEQFF.

This sequence joins TRBV19 and TRBJ1-1, with a tentative D call TRBD1 (5 bases). V was cut by 3 bases and J by 3 bases, with 11 bases left in between. The V gene's germline CDR1 is LNHDA and CDR2 SQIVND (reference sequence). CDR3 length: 14 amino acids. The DNA for the CDR3 is TGTGCCAGTAGTATCCAGGGCGGAGACACTGAAGCTTTCTTT. Translated: CASSIQGGDTEAFF.

The chain combines TRBV2 with TRBJ2-1, with 11 bases that match TRBD2. This CDR3 contains 19 residues. V shed 5 bases and J 3 bases; nucleotides not matched to a gene: 15. CDR1 and CDR2 from the germline V gene are SNHLY and FYNNEI. CDR3: CASSQLGLAERGGYNEQFF. CDR3 in DNA: TGTGCCAGCAGTCAGTTGGGACTAGCGGAACGGGGAGGCTACAATGAGCAGTTCTTC.

This clone was recorded only once. V gene TRBV5-6 combines with J gene TRBJ1-2, with 9 positions matching TRBD1. Germline V gives CDR1 SGHDT, CDR2 YYEEEE. Unmatched junction bases numbered 3, after V lost 0 bases and J lost 3 bases. The CDR3 loop spans 15 amino acids. Written as DNA, the CDR3 is TGTGCCAGCAGCTTGGCCCGGGACAGGGACTATGGCTACACCTTC. This translates into CASSLARDRDYGYTF.

The chain carries TRBV27 and TRBJ2-2; 9 bases are a match to TRBD2. V gave up 3 bases and J gave up 0 bases; unmatched junction bases: 8. The germline V gene encodes CDR1 MNHEY and CDR2 SMNVEV (reference sequence). The length of the CDR3 is 18 residues. This chain's CDR3 is CASSFAMTSGANTGELFF. The CDR3 region has the DNA TGTGCCAGCAGTTTTGCCATGACTAGCGGCGCGAACACCGGGGAGCTGTTTTTT.

This chain links TRBV13 with TRBJ1-2, with D possibly TRBD1 on 5 matching bases. V lost 4 bases and J 6 bases, leaving 15 bases between the germline ends. The CDR3 length is 14 residues. Germline-derived CDR1 and CDR2 are PRHDT and FYEKMQ (reference sequence). CDR3 residues: CASSSEGVWDGYTF. In nucleotides, the CDR3 is TGTGCCAGCAGCTCTGAAGGGGTGTGGGATGGCTACACCTTC.

The genes are TRBV7-9 and TRBJ1-1; 10 nucleotides line up with TRBD1. This CDR3 comprises 15 residues. Trimming took 5 bases from V and 4 from J; bases not matched to a gene: 7. In germline, CDR1 is SEHNR, CDR2 FQNEAQ (reference sequence). CDR3 region: CASSPRTGGGTEAFF. CDR3 nucleotide sequence: TGTGCCAGCAGCCCGAGGACAGGGGGTGGCACTGAAGCTTTCTTT.